This is a list of T cell receptor beta chains from one sample in a study of metastatic and nonmetastatic thyroid tumors. TCRdb re-clonotyped the PCR reads through MiXCR. The profile shows about 47,000 clones, around 25% of them singletons. Sample: blood. Every receptor here comes from a male donor with papillary thyroid cancer or a benign thyroid nodule (not recorded which). Some clones in this sample may be carry-over from other donors' samples. Each CDR3 is given with its conserved first and last residue. The D gene is left open where the match is weak. Some rows mark clone size as missing; the rest say once, few, many or name a class of expanded clone.

v_gene: TRBV9; d_gene: -; j_gene: TRBJ2-2; abundance: -; CDR3nt: TGTGCCAGCAGCGTAAAAGTGAGGGGCGGGGAGCTGTTTTTT; CDR3aa: CASSVKVRGGELFF
v_gene: TRBV5-1; d_gene: TRBD1; j_gene: TRBJ1-6; abundance: -; CDR3nt: TGCGCCAGCAGCTTGGGTCGCAGGGGGAATTCACCCCTCCACTTT; CDR3aa: CASSLGRRGNSPLHF
v_gene: TRBV20-1; d_gene: TRBD2; j_gene: TRBJ2-2; abundance: -; CDR3nt: TGCAGTGCTAGACCCCGGACTAGCGCGACGAGCACCGTGGATCTGTTTTTT; CDR3aa: CSARPRTSATSTVDLFF
v_gene: TRBV20-1; d_gene: -; j_gene: TRBJ2-7; abundance: -; CDR3nt: TGCAGTGCTCCGGGGGTGACGGGTAGGCGCTACGAGCAGTACTTC; CDR3aa: CSAPGVTGRRYEQYF
v_gene: TRBV29-1; d_gene: TRBD1; j_gene: TRBJ1-2; abundance: many; CDR3nt: TGCAGCGTTGGAGGACAGGGGGCTTCTTACTATGGCTACACCTTC; CDR3aa: CSVGGQGASYYGYTF
v_gene: TRBV24-1; d_gene: -; j_gene: TRBJ1-1; abundance: many; CDR3nt: TGTGCCAGAAGTTGGACTGAAGCTTTCTTT; CDR3aa: CARSWTEAFF
v_gene: TRBV11-2; d_gene: -; j_gene: TRBJ2-7; abundance: -; CDR3nt: TGTGCCAGCCAGCGTACTAGCTTGTCCGAGCAGTACTTC; CDR3aa: CASQRTSLSEQYF
v_gene: TRBV19; d_gene: TRBD1; j_gene: TRBJ2-5; abundance: many; CDR3nt: TGTGCCAGTAGAGAGACAGGGGGCGCGGAGACCCAGTACTTC; CDR3aa: CASRETGGAETQYF
v_gene: TRBV7-9; d_gene: TRBD2; j_gene: TRBJ2-2; abundance: many; CDR3nt: TGTGCCAGCAGCATTTTGGCCCTAGCGGGGGGGACCGGCGGGGAGCTGTTTTTT; CDR3aa: CASSILALAGGTGGELFF
v_gene: TRBV5-1; d_gene: -; j_gene: TRBJ2-7; abundance: -; CDR3nt: TGCGCCAGCAGCTTGTCAGGGTTTTACGAGCGGTACTTC; CDR3aa: CASSLSGFYERYF
v_gene: TRBV20-1; d_gene: TRBD2; j_gene: TRBJ2-2; abundance: -; CDR3nt: TGCAGTGCCCCGGGGGGAGCGACCGACACCGGGGATCTTTTTTTT; CDR3aa: CSAPGGATDTGDLFF
v_gene: TRBV6-1; d_gene: TRBD1; j_gene: TRBJ1-1; abundance: -; CDR3nt: TGTGCCAGCGGTGTGGGACAGGGGAACACTGAAGCTTTCTTT; CDR3aa: CASGVGQGNTEAFF
v_gene: TRBV30; d_gene: -; j_gene: TRBJ2-3; abundance: many; CDR3nt: TGTGCCTGGAGTGCCGGAGGGACTTCAGATACGCAGTATTTT; CDR3aa: CAWSAGGTSDTQYF
v_gene: TRBV29-1; d_gene: -; j_gene: TRBJ2-3; abundance: many; CDR3nt: TGCAGCGTCAGACCAAAAGATACGCAGTATTTT; CDR3aa: CSVRPKDTQYF
v_gene: TRBV6-5; d_gene: TRBD2; j_gene: TRBJ2-1; abundance: many; CDR3nt: TGTGCCAGCAGTTACACTAGCGGGAGGGCCTCGGACAATGAGCAGTTCTTC; CDR3aa: CASSYTSGRASDNEQFF
v_gene: TRBV28; d_gene: TRBD2; j_gene: TRBJ2-1; abundance: -; CDR3nt: TGTGCCAGCAGTTCAGGTGGGGAGGGATACAATGAGCAGTTCTTC; CDR3aa: CASSSGGEGYNEQFF
v_gene: TRBV20-1; d_gene: -; j_gene: TRBJ1-1; abundance: -; CDR3nt: TGCAGTGCTAGAGATGCACGGAAGACCGGGCCGCTGAACACTGAAGCTTTCTTT; CDR3aa: CSARDARKTGPLNTEAFF
v_gene: TRBV11-2; d_gene: -; j_gene: TRBJ1-3; abundance: once; CDR3nt: TGTGCCAGCAGCTTAGATCGCACGGGGGACACCATATATTTT; CDR3aa: CASSLDRTGDTIYF
v_gene: TRBV28; d_gene: -; j_gene: TRBJ2-1; abundance: few; CDR3nt: TGTGCCAGCAGTCCCCTTAGGGAGCAGTTCTTC; CDR3aa: CASSPLREQFF
v_gene: TRBV4-1; d_gene: -; j_gene: TRBJ1-2; abundance: many; CDR3nt: TGCGCCAGCAGCCAAGATCGACAGGACTACTATGGCTACACCTTC; CDR3aa: CASSQDRQDYYGYTF
v_gene: TRBV12-3/TRBV12-4; d_gene: TRBD1; j_gene: TRBJ1-1; abundance: -; CDR3nt: TGTGCCAGCAGCGACAGGGCAGACACTGAAGCTTTCTTT; CDR3aa: CASSDRADTEAFF
v_gene: TRBV5-5; d_gene: -; j_gene: TRBJ2-2; abundance: -; CDR3nt: TGTGCCAGCAGCATTCCGGGACATCCGAACACCGGGGAGCTGTTTTTT; CDR3aa: CASSIPGHPNTGELFF
v_gene: TRBV19; d_gene: TRBD1; j_gene: TRBJ1-1; abundance: many; CDR3nt: TGTGCCAGTAGACAGGGGTCAGGCACTGAAGCTTTCTTT; CDR3aa: CASRQGSGTEAFF
v_gene: TRBV27; d_gene: -; j_gene: TRBJ2-5; abundance: many; CDR3nt: TGTGCCAGCAGTCCCAAGGGGGTTTACCAAGAGACCCAGTACTTC; CDR3aa: CASSPKGVYQETQYF
v_gene: TRBV28; d_gene: -; j_gene: TRBJ2-2; abundance: many; CDR3nt: TGTGCCAGCAAAGGGAGCTTAGGCGGGGAGCTGTTTTTT; CDR3aa: CASKGSLGGELFF
v_gene: TRBV9; d_gene: -; j_gene: TRBJ2-1; abundance: -; CDR3nt: TGTGCCAGCAGCGTAGGGGGCGCAGGATTCTCCTACAATGAGCAGTTCTTC; CDR3aa: CASSVGGAGFSYNEQFF
v_gene: TRBV7-8; d_gene: -; j_gene: TRBJ2-2; abundance: -; CDR3nt: TGTGCCAGCAGCTTAGATATCGGGGAGCTGTTTTTT; CDR3aa: CASSLDIGELFF
v_gene: TRBV3-1; d_gene: -; j_gene: TRBJ2-5; abundance: many; CDR3nt: TGTGCCAGCAGCAAGGGATTCGTCCAAGAGACCCAGTACTTC; CDR3aa: CASSKGFVQETQYF
v_gene: TRBV5-4; d_gene: TRBD2; j_gene: TRBJ2-5; abundance: once; CDR3nt: TGTGCCAGCAGCTTGATCCTAGCGGGTCAAGAGACCCAGTACTTC; CDR3aa: CASSLILAGQETQYF
v_gene: TRBV27; d_gene: -; j_gene: TRBJ2-3; abundance: few; CDR3nt: TGTGCCAGCAGTTTGAAGGGACTGGGCACAGATACGCAGTATTTT; CDR3aa: CASSLKGLGTDTQYF